Each of the 18 T cell receptor beta chains below was sequenced from the same sample in a study of shared clonotypes between healthy human individuals. Terminally differentiated effector memory CD45RA+ cells were left out of the naive CD8 fraction, which was CD45RO-negative and positively selected for CCR7. Libraries were prepared by immunoSEQ multiplex PCR; TCRdb keeps only in-frame clonotypes and omits some of them. The sample contains hundreds of thousands of clones, more than 95% of which appear only once. The sequenced sample was naive CD8+ T cells sorted from blood. Receptors were obtained from a man aged 25-45 years in good health.

CDR3 protein: CASKPRGPGADTQYF. CDR3 sequence (DNA): TGTGCCAGCAAACCCCGGGGCCCAGGGGCAGATACGCAGTATTTT. J is TRBJ2-3 and V is TRBV7-9; tentative D call: TRBD1 (6 bases). The ends were cut back, 7 bases at V and 4 bases at J, with 18 bases in the middle. CDR1 and CDR2 from the germline V gene are SEHNR and FQNEAQ (reference sequence). The CDR3 sequence is 15 residues long.

This rearrangement joins TRBV4-1 to TRBJ2-2, with D tentatively TRBD2 (5 bases). Trimming took 1 base from V and 6 from J, leaving 18 bases between them. Per the germline V gene, CDR1 is MGHRA and CDR2 is YSYEKL. This CDR3 comprises 17 residues. The CDR3 sequence is CASSQVLGVSSAGELFF. CDR3 bases: TGCGCCAGCAGCCAAGTTCTGGGAGTTTCGTCAGCCGGGGAGCTGTTTTTT.

V usage is TRBV18 and J usage is TRBJ2-7; TRBD1 aligns across 9 bases. J was trimmed by 5 bases and V by 8 bases; bases with no gene match: 13. This CDR3 is 15 amino acids long. The V gene's germline CDR1 is KGHSH and CDR2 LQKENI. The CDR3, as DNA: TGTGCCAGCACGGTACCGGGACAGGGTACCCACGAGCAGTACTTC. It translates to CASTVPGQGTHEQYF.

The chain carries TRBV2 and TRBJ2-7; D gene ambiguous. CDR1 SNHLY and CDR2 FYNNEI come from the germline V gene. CDR3 length equals 14 residues. The germline V and J ends were trimmed by 6 bases and 1 base, with 13 bases remaining between them. The CDR3: CASRTPDASYEQYF. CDR3 nucleotides: TGTGCCAGCAGGACCCCCGACGCATCCTACGAGCAGTACTTC.

The chain uses TRBV19 and TRBJ2-3; 8 bases are shared with TRBD2. The V gene's germline CDR1 is LNHDA and CDR2 SQIVND (reference sequence). This CDR3 region has 15 residues. The junction had 7 bases not matched to a gene; V was cut back by 4 bases and J by 4 bases. DNA for the CDR3: TGTGCCAGTAGTAACAGAGCGGGAGTGTCAGATACGCAGTATTTT. Translation gives CASSNRAGVSDTQYF.

The chain recombines TRBV4-3 with TRBJ2-7; no clear D gene. The germline V gene has CDR1 LGHNA and CDR2 YSLEER. V lost 0 bases and J 2 bases, leaving 5 bases between the germline ends. The CDR3 length is 13 residues. The CDR3 sequence is CASSQEITYEQYF. In DNA form, the CDR3 reads TGCGCCAGCAGCCAAGAAATTACCTACGAGCAGTACTTC.

V and J are TRBV27 and TRBJ2-3; D possibly corresponds to TRBD1 (7 bases). The CDR3 contains 12 residues. The ends were cut back, 9 bases at V and 4 bases at J, with 11 bases in the middle. Per the germline V gene, CDR1 is MNHEY and CDR2 is SMNVEV (reference sequence). CDR3 residues: CASQGGPDTQYF. In DNA form, the CDR3 reads TGTGCCAGTCAGGGGGGCCCAGATACGCAGTATTTT.

The CDR3 reads CASSLPLAGDTQYF. The DNA of the CDR3 is TGCGCCAGCAGCTTACCACTAGCAGGGGATACGCAGTATTTT. The chain employs TRBV5-1 and TRBJ2-3, with D tentatively TRBD2 (6 bases). The CDR3 runs to 14 residues. Germline values: CDR1 SGHRS, CDR2 YFSETQ. Deletions cut 2 bases from V and 6 bases from J, with 13 bases between.

The chain is built from TRBV4-3 and TRBJ2-1, with D unresolved. The CDR3 runs 16 residues. Trimming stripped 0 bases from V and 1 base from J, with 10 bases between. The germline V gene encodes CDR1 LGHNA and CDR2 YSLEER. The CDR3 DNA sequence: TGCGCCAGCAGCCAAGATGCGGTAGGGTCCTACAATGAGCAGTTCTTC. This encodes CASSQDAVGSYNEQFF.

This chain joins TRBV11-2 and TRBJ2-3; 9 nucleotides agree with TRBD1. The germline CDR1 and CDR2 sequences are SGHAT and FQNNGV. CDR3 length: 13 amino acids. The ends lost 7 bases at V and 6 bases at J; junction bases unmatched: 5. The CDR3 sequence: CASKGTGTDTQYF. The CDR3 nucleotides read TGTGCCAGCAAAGGGACAGGGACGGATACGCAGTATTTT.

In regard to this clone: Other DNA sequences in the same sample also yield this CDR3. The chain carries TRBV20-1 and TRBJ1-3; D not certain. Deletions cut 6 bases from V and 0 bases from J, with 3 bases between. CDR3 length equals 11 residues. Germline CDR1 DFQATT, CDR2 SNEGSKA (reference sequence). CDR3 loop: CSAPSGNTIYF. For the CDR3, the DNA is TGCAGTGCACCCTCTGGAAACACCATATATTTT.

The rearrangement joins TRBV5-6 to TRBJ2-1; TRBD2 matches 8 bases. J lost 9 bases, V lost 0 bases, and 2 bases had no gene match. This CDR3 has 13 residues. Per germline, CDR1 SGHDT and CDR2 YYEEEE. The CDR3 coding sequence is TGTGCCAGCAGCTTGGCCGCGGGGGGTGAGCAGTTCTTC. Amino acid sequence: CASSLAAGGEQFF.

In its sample, this clone was seen once. The chain employs TRBV29-1 and TRBJ1-1; D call uncertain. Germline V gives CDR1 SQVTM, CDR2 ANQGSEA. The CDR3 contains 10 residues. Trimming shortened V by 7 bases and J by 6 bases, and 9 bases separated the two germline ends. CDR3 in DNA: TGCAGCGGGGGTGGGGCTGAAGCTTTCTTT. Amino acids: CSGGGAEAFF.

The V and J genes are TRBV6-1 and TRBJ2-7, with unresolved D. V lost 5 bases to trimming and J lost 5 bases, with 10 bases between them. Germline V gene sequence: CDR1 MNHNS, CDR2 SASEGT. This CDR3 spans 12 amino acids. The CDR3, as DNA: TGTGCCAGCAGTAAATATCAGCACGAGCAGTACTTC. It translates to CASSKYQHEQYF.

As concerns this clone: Other DNA sequences in this specimen translate into the identical CDR3. The chain links TRBV9 to TRBJ1-1, with no clear D. V was trimmed by 0 bases and J by 1 base, leaving 7 bases between them. Germline V gene data show CDR1 as SGDLS and CDR2 as YYNGEE. CDR3 size: 14 residues. The CDR3 DNA reads as TGTGCCAGCAGCGTAGTGGGTGGGAACACTGAAGCTTTCTTT. This sequence encodes CASSVVGGNTEAFF.

The rearrangement uses TRBV2 and TRBJ2-3; no clear D. The CDR3 totals 10 residues. The germline gives CDR1 SNHLY, CDR2 FYNNEI. Trimming removed 8 bases at V and 4 bases at J, with 4 bases between. The CDR3 DNA follows: TGTGCCAGCCTGGCAGATACGCAGTATTTT. Translation gives CASLADTQYF.

This chain connects TRBV6-1 to TRBJ2-7; TRBD2 matches 13 bases. V gave up 7 bases and J gave up 2 bases; unmatched junction bases: 2. Per germline, CDR1 MNHNS and CDR2 SASEGT. The CDR3 extends over 14 amino acids. The CDR3 here is CASTGTSGTYEQYF. The DNA of the CDR3 is TGTGCCAGCACCGGGACTAGCGGGACCTACGAGCAGTACTTC.

Notes on this clone: The same CDR3 arises from other DNA sequences in this sample as well. The chain is built from TRBV5-1 and TRBJ2-1; unclear D gene. V was cut by 0 bases and J by 7 bases, with 2 bases left in between. This CDR3 spans 11 amino acids. The germline V gene encodes CDR1 SGHRS and CDR2 YFSETQ. The CDR3 coding sequence is TGCGCCAGCAGCTTGGGGAATGAGCAGTTCTTC. It codes for CASSLGNEQFF.